Listed below are T cell receptor beta chains from one sample, sequenced in a study of spatial heterogeneity in lung cancer. A single record per CDR3 protein comes from TCRdb applying MiXCR to the 5' RACE reads. The sample carries approximately 94,000 distinct CDR3 sequences, approximately 4.7% recorded once. This specimen consisted of lung tumor tissue, obtained at surgery. These receptors originate from a male donor with early-stage non-small cell lung cancer. Each CDR3 is given with its conserved first and last residue. A D gene is named only where the DNA matches it firmly. Size is omitted from some rows. Given values are once, few, many or a class for expanded clones.

J gene | V gene | clone size | D gene | CDR3 DNA | CDR3 protein
TRBJ1-6 | TRBV6-5 | many | NA | TGTGCCAGCAGTTACTTGACACCTTATTCACCCCTCCACTTT | CASSYLTPYSPLHF
TRBJ2-1 | TRBV27 | few | TRBD1 | TGTGCCAGCAGTTCCCGCTTTACAGGGGGCTACAATGAGCAGTTCTTC | CASSSRFTGGYNEQFF
TRBJ2-2 | TRBV2 | many | TRBD2 | TGTGCCAGCAGCACATTGGGGCTAGCGGGATTCGGGGAGCTGTTTTTT | CASSTLGLAGFGELFF
TRBJ2-3 | TRBV27 | many | TRBD2 | TGTGCCAGCAGTTTATCCCCGGGGGCGGCGGGAGGAACGCAGTATTTT | CASSLSPGAAGGTQYF
TRBJ2-1 | TRBV6-5 | few | NA | TGTGCCAGCGGGCGAGTCTGGTGGGAGAGCTTGGATGAGCAGTTCTTC | CASGRVWWESLDEQFF
TRBJ2-3 | TRBV5-1 | few | NA | TGCGCCAGCACCTACAGGAGCACAGATACGCAGTATTTT | CASTYRSTDTQYF
TRBJ2-5 | TRBV4-2 | few | NA | TGTGCCAGCAGCCAAGAGGGGGGCGGTGTAGAGACCCAGTACTTC | CASSQEGGGVETQYF
TRBJ2-1 | TRBV7-9 | many | TRBD2 | TGTGCCAGCAGCCTTGGACTAGCGGGGAACAATGAGCAGTTCTTC | CASSLGLAGNNEQFF
TRBJ1-2 | TRBV20-1 | many | NA | TGCAGTGCTCAGCGGGACACCAATACTTACGGCTACACCTTC | CSAQRDTNTYGYTF
TRBJ2-5 | TRBV9 | many | NA | TGTGCCAGCAGCGTACGGGAATCATGGGGAGAGACCCAGTACTTC | CASSVRESWGETQYF
TRBJ2-5 | TRBV10-3 | many | NA | TGTGCCATCAGCGAGGAAAGGGGGTTCGGGCAAGAGACCCAGTACTTC | CAISEERGFGQETQYF
TRBJ1-5 | TRBV20-1 | many | TRBD1 | TGCAGTGCTAGAGGGGATGGATACAGGGGCACTCAGCCCCAGCATTTT | CSARGDGYRGTQPQHF
TRBJ2-3 | TRBV28 | few | NA | TGTGCCAGCAGTTTTCGGGGGCCCAGTGTAGATACGCAGTATTTT | CASSFRGPSVDTQYF
TRBJ2-4 | TRBV6-5 | many | NA | TGTGCCAGCAGACCCGGGACGTACGCCCTAGGGTTTCAGTACTTC | CASRPGTYALGFQYF
TRBJ2-7 | TRBV27 | many | TRBD1 | TGTGCCAGCAGCAAGGACAGGGTCTACGAGCAGTACTTC | CASSKDRVYEQYF
TRBJ2-3 | TRBV4-1 | many | TRBD1 | TGCGCCAGCAGCCAAACATATCGGACAGGGTACACAGATACGCAGTATTTT | CASSQTYRTGYTDTQYF
TRBJ2-3 | TRBV7-8 | many | TRBD2 | TGTGCCAGCACCCCGAACCGACCAGCGGGAGAATCCACAGATACGCAGTATTTT | CASTPNRPAGESTDTQYF
TRBJ2-5 | TRBV5-4 | NA | TRBD2 | TGTGCCAGCAGCGACGGAGGTCTAGCGGGAGTAGAGACCCAGTACTTC | CASSDGGLAGVETQYF
TRBJ2-1 | TRBV25-1 | many | NA | TGTGCCAGCGCCTTGGGAGTGGATGAGCAGTTCTTC | CASALGVDEQFF
TRBJ2-5 | TRBV5-1 | few | TRBD1 | TGCGCCAGCAGCTTGGCCGGGACAGGGGGTGAGACCCAGTACTTC | CASSLAGTGGETQYF
TRBJ2-7 | TRBV28 | NA | NA | TGTGCCAGCGCAGAATATTCGGACTACTTAACCTACGAGCAGTACTTC | CASAEYSDYLTYEQYF
TRBJ1-1 | TRBV7-9 | few | NA | TGTGCCAGCAGCCAAGGCCGCCTTACAGGGAGATGGAACACTGAAGCTTTCTTT | CASSQGRLTGRWNTEAFF
TRBJ2-1 | TRBV4-1 | NA | TRBD2 | TGCGCCAGCAGCAATGGACTAGCGGTTCTCAACAATGAGCAGTTCTTC | CASSNGLAVLNNEQFF
TRBJ1-1 | TRBV7-6 | many | NA | TGTGCCAGCAGCTTATGGCAGCACACTGAAGCTTTCTTT | CASSLWQHTEAFF
TRBJ1-1 | TRBV14 | many | NA | TGTGCCAGCAGCCAAGAACGGGCATTACGGGCTTTCTTT | CASSQERALRAFF
TRBJ2-3 | TRBV20-1 | many | TRBD1 | TGCAGTGCCAACCGGGACAGTCGCACAGATACGCAGTATTTT | CSANRDSRTDTQYF
TRBJ2-1 | TRBV27 | many | TRBD2 | TGTGCCAGCAGTTCCCGGGGTAGCGGGAGGAGCTCCTACAATGAGCAGTTCTTC | CASSSRGSGRSSYNEQFF
TRBJ2-4 | TRBV27 | many | TRBD1 | TGTGCCAGCAGAAAAGGAAGAACAGGGGCAAACATTCAGTACTTC | CASRKGRTGANIQYF
TRBJ2-2 | TRBV12-3/TRBV12-4 | many | NA | TGTGCCAGCAGTTTCACCACCGGGGAGCTGTTTTTT | CASSFTTGELFF
TRBJ2-7 | TRBV12-5 | many | NA | TGTGCTAGTGGTTATGGTCCGATCTACGAGCAGTACTTC | CASGYGPIYEQYF
TRBJ2-7 | TRBV29-1 | many | TRBD1 | TGCAGCGTTGAAGATCGTCCGGGACAGGGGCGTGAGCAGTACTTC | CSVEDRPGQGREQYF
TRBJ2-3 | TRBV9 | many | TRBD2 | TGTGCCAGCAGCGTAGATCCCAGCGGGAGTCTGAATACGCAGTATTTT | CASSVDPSGSLNTQYF
TRBJ2-2 | TRBV4-1 | many | NA | TGCGCCAGCAGCCAAGATTTTCCGGGGTTAATATCCGGGGAGCTGTTTTTT | CASSQDFPGLISGELFF
TRBJ2-3 | TRBV7-4 | NA | NA | TGTGCCAGCAGCTTAAAAGCGGACCAACACACAGATACGCAGTATTTT | CASSLKADQHTDTQYF
TRBJ2-1 | TRBV28 | few | NA | TGTGCCAGCAGTTGGGGCCCGGGAGATTACAATGAGCAGTTCTTC | CASSWGPGDYNEQFF
TRBJ1-2 | TRBV27 | many | NA | TGTGCCAGCAGTCCCGGCGGACCGCCTGTCTGGGGCTACACCTTC | CASSPGGPPVWGYTF
TRBJ1-1 | TRBV28 | many | NA | TGTGCCAGCAGTCGGGCAGGGACGTACCCGAACGCTGAAGCTTTCTTT | CASSRAGTYPNAEAFF
TRBJ2-7 | TRBV12-5 | few | NA | TGTGCTAGTGGTTTGGGGCTGACCTCATACGAGCAGTACTTC | CASGLGLTSYEQYF
TRBJ2-1 | TRBV3-1 | many | TRBD2 | TGTGCCAGCAGCCAAGGCAGCGGGAGCAATGAGCAGTTCTTC | CASSQGSGSNEQFF
TRBJ2-1 | TRBV6-2/TRBV6-3 | few | TRBD2 | TGTGCCAGCAGATCTAGCGGGAGAAGGTCCTACAATGAGCAGTTCTTC | CASRSSGRRSYNEQFF